The 5 T cell receptor beta chains given below trace back to one sample, sequenced in a study of T cell changes during pregnancy in multiple sclerosis. TCRdb's copy holds only in-frame clones and misses some; the assay was immunoSEQ multiplex PCR. The sample lists about 33,000 clones, 85% to 95% seen once, with 1.2% in the top ten. Sequencing was performed on PBMCs (not recorded whether the cells were cultured). The source of these receptors is a female donor with multiple sclerosis, enrolled in a pregnancy study.

This chain joins TRBV5-1 and TRBJ2-3; D might be TRBD2 (5 bases). Trimming took 3 bases from V and 0 from J, leaving 14 bases between them. Germline V lookup: CDR1 SGHRS, CDR2 YFSETQ. CDR3 length equals 16 residues. CDR3 loop: CASSYKLDSSTDTQYF. Here the CDR3 DNA reads TGCGCCAGCAGCTACAAACTAGATTCTAGCACAGATACGCAGTATTTT.

The chain couples TRBV4-1 to TRBJ2-1; 11 bases fit TRBD2. This CDR3 comprises 16 residues. CDR1 and CDR2 (germline): MGHRA, YSYEKL. Losses at the gene ends were 2 bases for V and 5 bases for J; bases not matched to a gene: 5. CDR3 bases: TGCGCCAGCAGCCAACCACTAGCGGGAGTAAACAATGAGCAGTTCTTC. Its protein product is CASSQPLAGVNNEQFF.

The chain is built from TRBV19 and TRBJ1-1; D gene unclear. The V gene lost 1 base and the J gene lost 4 bases, with 10 bases spanning the gap. This CDR3 is built from 14 residues. Per the germline V gene, CDR1 is LNHDA and CDR2 is SQIVND (reference sequence). Here the CDR3 reads CASSIGPPGTEAFF. The CDR3 coding sequence is TGTGCCAGTAGTATAGGCCCTCCGGGCACTGAAGCTTTCTTT.

A single count supports this clone. The chain is built from TRBV5-1 and TRBJ2-7; tentative D call: TRBD1 (5 bases). Per germline, CDR1 SGHRS and CDR2 YFSETQ. Trimming shortened V by 0 bases and J by 3 bases, and 10 bases separated the two germline ends. This CDR3 is built from 14 residues. CDR3: CASSLEQGLYEQYF. The CDR3 DNA reads TGCGCCAGCAGCTTGGAGCAGGGCCTCTACGAGCAGTACTTC.

This clone has a single count. The chain is built from TRBV18 and TRBJ2-1, with 9 bases identical to TRBD1. The germline gives CDR1 KGHSH, CDR2 LQKENI. The CDR3 totals 16 residues. V lost 4 bases, J lost 1 base, and 5 bases stayed unmatched. The CDR3 is CASSQNRGHSYNEQFF. CDR3 nucleotide sequence: TGTGCCAGCTCACAAAACAGGGGGCATTCCTACAATGAGCAGTTCTTC.